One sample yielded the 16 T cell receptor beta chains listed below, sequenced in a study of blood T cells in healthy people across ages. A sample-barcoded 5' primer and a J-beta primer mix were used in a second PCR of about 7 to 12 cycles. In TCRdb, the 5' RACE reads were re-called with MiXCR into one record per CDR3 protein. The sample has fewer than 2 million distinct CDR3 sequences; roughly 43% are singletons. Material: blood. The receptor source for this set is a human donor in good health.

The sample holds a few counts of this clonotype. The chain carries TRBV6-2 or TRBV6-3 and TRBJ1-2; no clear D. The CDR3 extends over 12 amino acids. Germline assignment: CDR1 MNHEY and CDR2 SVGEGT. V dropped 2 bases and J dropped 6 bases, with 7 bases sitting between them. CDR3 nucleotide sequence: TGTGCCAGCAGTTACGTGACAAATGGCTACACCTTC. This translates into CASSYVTNGYTF.

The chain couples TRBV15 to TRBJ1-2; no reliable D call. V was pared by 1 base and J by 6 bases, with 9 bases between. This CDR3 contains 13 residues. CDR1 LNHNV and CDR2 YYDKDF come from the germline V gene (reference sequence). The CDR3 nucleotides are TGTGCCACCAGCAGAGTAGGGTCGGATGGCTACACCTTC. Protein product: CATSRVGSDGYTF.

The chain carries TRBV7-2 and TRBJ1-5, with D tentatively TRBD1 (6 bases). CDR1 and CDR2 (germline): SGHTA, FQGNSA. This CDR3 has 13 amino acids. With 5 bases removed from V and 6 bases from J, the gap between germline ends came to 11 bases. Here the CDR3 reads CASSPTGFQPQHF. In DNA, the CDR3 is TGTGCCAGCAGCCCAACAGGGTTTCAGCCCCAGCATTTT.

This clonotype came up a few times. CDR3 protein: CSASDRDSTYNEQFF. The CDR3 nucleotides read TGCAGTGCGTCTGACCGGGACTCCACCTACAATGAGCAGTTCTTC. The chain has TRBV20-1 and TRBJ2-1; a possible D gene is TRBD2 (6 bases). Between the trimmed V and J ends, which lost 6 bases and 2 bases, there was a span of 17 bases. There are 15 residues in the CDR3. The germline gives CDR1 DFQATT, CDR2 SNEGSKA (reference sequence).

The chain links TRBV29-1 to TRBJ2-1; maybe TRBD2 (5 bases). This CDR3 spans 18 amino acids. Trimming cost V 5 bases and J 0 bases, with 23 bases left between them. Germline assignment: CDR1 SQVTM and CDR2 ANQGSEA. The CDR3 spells CSVLGIATGKISYNEQFF. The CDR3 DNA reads TGCAGCGTTCTAGGAATCGCGACCGGGAAAATCTCCTACAATGAGCAGTTCTTC.

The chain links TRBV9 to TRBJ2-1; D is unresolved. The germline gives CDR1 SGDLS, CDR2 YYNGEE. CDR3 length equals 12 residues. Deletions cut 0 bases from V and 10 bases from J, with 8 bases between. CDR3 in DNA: TGTGCCAGCAGCGTAGACCAGGTGGAGCAGTTCTTC. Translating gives CASSVDQVEQFF.

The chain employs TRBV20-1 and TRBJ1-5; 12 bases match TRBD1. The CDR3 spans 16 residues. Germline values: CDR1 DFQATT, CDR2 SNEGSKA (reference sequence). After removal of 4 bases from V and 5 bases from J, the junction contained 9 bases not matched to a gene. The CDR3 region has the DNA TGCAGTGCTATAGCACAAGGGACAGGGGGCGATCAGCCCCAGCATTTT. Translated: CSAIAQGTGGDQPQHF.

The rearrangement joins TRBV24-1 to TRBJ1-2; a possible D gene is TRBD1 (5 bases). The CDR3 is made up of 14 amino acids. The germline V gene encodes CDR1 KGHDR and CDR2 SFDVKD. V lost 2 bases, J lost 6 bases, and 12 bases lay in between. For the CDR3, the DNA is TGTGCCACCAGTGATTCTCGTCAGGGAAATGGCTACACCTTC. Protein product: CATSDSRQGNGYTF.

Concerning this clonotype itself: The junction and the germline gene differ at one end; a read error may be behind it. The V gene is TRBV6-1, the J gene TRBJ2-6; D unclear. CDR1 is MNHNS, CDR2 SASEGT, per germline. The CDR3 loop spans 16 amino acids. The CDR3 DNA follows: TGTACCAGCAGTGAAGCTACAGCCTCTGGGGCCAACGTCCTGACTTTC. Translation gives CTSSEATASGANVLTF.

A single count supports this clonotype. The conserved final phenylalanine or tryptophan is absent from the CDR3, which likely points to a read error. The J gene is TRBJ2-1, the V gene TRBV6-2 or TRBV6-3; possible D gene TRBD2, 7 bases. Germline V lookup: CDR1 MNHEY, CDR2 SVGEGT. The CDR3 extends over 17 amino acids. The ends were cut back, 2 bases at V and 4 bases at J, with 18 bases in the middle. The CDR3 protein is CASSYGGASFLYNEQFL. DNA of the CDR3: TGTGCCAGCAGTTACGGGGGGGCATCGTTTTTATACAATGAGCAGTTCTTA.

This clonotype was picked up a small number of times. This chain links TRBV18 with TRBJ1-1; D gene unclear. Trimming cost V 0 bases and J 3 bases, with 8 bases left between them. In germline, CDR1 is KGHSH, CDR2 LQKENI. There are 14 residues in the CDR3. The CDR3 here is CASSPPGGDTEAFF. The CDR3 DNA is TGTGCCAGCTCACCACCGGGCGGAGACACTGAAGCTTTCTTT. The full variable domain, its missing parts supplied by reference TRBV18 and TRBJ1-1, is NAGVMQNPRHLVRRRGQEARLRCSPMKGHSHVYWYRQLPEEGLKFMVYLQKENIIDESGMPKERFSAEFPKEGPSILRIQQVVRGDSAAYFCASSPPGGDTEAFFGQGTRLTVV.

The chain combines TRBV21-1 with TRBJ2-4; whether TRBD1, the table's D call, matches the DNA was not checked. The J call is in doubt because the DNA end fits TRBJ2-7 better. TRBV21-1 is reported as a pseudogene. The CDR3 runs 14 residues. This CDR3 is CASSKAPGFREQYF. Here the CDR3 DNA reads TGTGCCAGCAGCAAAGCCCCAGGGTTTCGCGAGCAGTACTTC.

The CDR3 region is CSARDSTTGGSPLHF. CDR3 bases: TGCAGTGCTAGAGATTCAACTACAGGGGGATCACCCCTCCACTTT. This chain uses TRBV20-1 with TRBJ1-6; 8 bases agree with TRBD1. The CDR3 contains 15 residues. Trimming took 0 bases from V and 10 from J; bases not matched to a gene: 8. Looked up from germline, CDR1 is DFQATT and CDR2 is SNEGSKA (reference sequence).

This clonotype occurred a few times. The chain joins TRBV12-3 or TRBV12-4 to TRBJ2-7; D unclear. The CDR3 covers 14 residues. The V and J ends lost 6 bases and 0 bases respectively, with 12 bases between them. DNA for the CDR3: TGTGCCAGCAGCACTCCCGCTAGCTCCTACGAGCAGTACTTC. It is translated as CASSTPASSYEQYF.

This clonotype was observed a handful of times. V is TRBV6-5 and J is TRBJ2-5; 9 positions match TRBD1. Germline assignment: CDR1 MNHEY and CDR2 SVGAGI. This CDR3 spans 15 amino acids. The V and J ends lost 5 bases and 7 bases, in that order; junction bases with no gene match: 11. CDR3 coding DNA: TGTGCCAGCAGTCGCACAACAGGGGGCGAGAGGACCCAGTACTTC. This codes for CASSRTTGGERTQYF.

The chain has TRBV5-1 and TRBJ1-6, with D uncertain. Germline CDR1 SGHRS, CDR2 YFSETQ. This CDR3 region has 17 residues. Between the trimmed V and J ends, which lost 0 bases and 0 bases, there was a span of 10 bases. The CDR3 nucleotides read TGCGCCAGCAGCTTGGAACGGACCTTCTCCTATAATTCACCCCTCCACTTT. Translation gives CASSLERTFSYNSPLHF.